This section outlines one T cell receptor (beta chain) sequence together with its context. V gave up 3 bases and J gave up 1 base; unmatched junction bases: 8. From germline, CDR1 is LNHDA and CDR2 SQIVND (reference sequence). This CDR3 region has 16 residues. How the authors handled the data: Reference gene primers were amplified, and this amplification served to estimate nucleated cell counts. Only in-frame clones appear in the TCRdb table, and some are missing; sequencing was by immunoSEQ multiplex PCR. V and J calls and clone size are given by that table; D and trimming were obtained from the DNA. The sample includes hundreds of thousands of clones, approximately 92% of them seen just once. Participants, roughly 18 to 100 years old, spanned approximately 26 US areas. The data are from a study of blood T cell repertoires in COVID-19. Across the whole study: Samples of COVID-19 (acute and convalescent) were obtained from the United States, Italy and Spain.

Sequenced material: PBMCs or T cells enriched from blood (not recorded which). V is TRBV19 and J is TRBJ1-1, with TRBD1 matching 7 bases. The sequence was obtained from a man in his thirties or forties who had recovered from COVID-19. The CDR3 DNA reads TGTGCCAGTAGTATCCCCTACAGGGGAACGAACACTGAAGCTTTCTTT. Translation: CASSIPYRGTNTEAFF. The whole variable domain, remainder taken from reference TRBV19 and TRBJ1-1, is DGGITQSPKYLFRKEGQNVTLSCEQNLNHDAMYWYRQDPGQGLRLIYYSQIVNDFQKGDIAEGYSVSREKKESFPLTVTSAQKNPTAFYLCASSIPYRGTNTEAFFGQGTRLTVV.